The rows below give T cell receptor beta chains drawn from one sample of a study of cytomegalovirus exposure and HLA in healthy donors. The table came from immunoSEQ multiplex PCR; TCRdb's copy has only in-frame clones and leaves some out. Among around 70,000 clones listed, around 69% were seen once. The sample consisted of PBMCs. These receptor sequences come from a human donor in good health. Both conserved end residues are part of each CDR3. The D gene is left open where the match is weak. Size is omitted from some rows. Given values are once, few, many or a class for expanded clones.

j_gene: TRBJ1-5
d_gene: TRBD1
abundance: .
v_gene: TRBV19
CDR3aa: CASSMRGGGDGPQHF
CDR3nt: TGTGCCAGTAGTATGAGAGGGGGCGGTGACGGGCCCCAGCATTTT

j_gene: TRBJ1-2
d_gene: TRBD1
abundance: .
v_gene: TRBV2
CDR3aa: CASRDRAANYGYTF
CDR3nt: TGTGCCAGCAGGGACAGGGCTGCTAACTATGGCTACACCTTC

j_gene: TRBJ2-3
d_gene: TRBD2
abundance: once
v_gene: TRBV10-3
CDR3aa: CAIGLLAGGLRHTDTQYF
CDR3nt: TGTGCCATCGGCCTCCTAGCGGGAGGGCTCCGACACACAGATACGCAGTATTTT

j_gene: TRBJ1-4
d_gene: TRBD1
abundance: .
v_gene: TRBV9
CDR3aa: CASSVGSRGTNEKLFF
CDR3nt: TGTGCCAGCAGCGTGGGGTCCAGGGGGACTAATGAAAAACTGTTTTTT

j_gene: TRBJ1-5
d_gene: .
abundance: once
v_gene: TRBV15
CDR3aa: CATRRENQPQHF
CDR3nt: TGTGCCACCAGGCGGGAGAATCAGCCCCAGCATTTT

j_gene: TRBJ1-5
d_gene: .
abundance: once
v_gene: TRBV19
CDR3aa: CASRFGHQPQHF
CDR3nt: TGTGCCAGCCGCTTTGGGCACCAGCCCCAGCATTTT

j_gene: TRBJ2-7
d_gene: .
abundance: .
v_gene: TRBV19
CDR3aa: CASSIGGLQGIYEQYF
CDR3nt: TGTGCCAGTAGTATAGGGGGCCTACAGGGAATCTACGAGCAGTACTTC

j_gene: TRBJ2-3
d_gene: .
abundance: .
v_gene: TRBV11-3
CDR3aa: CASSLDQDTQYF
CDR3nt: TGTGCCAGCAGCTTAGATCAAGATACGCAGTATTTT

j_gene: TRBJ2-7
d_gene: TRBD1
abundance: .
v_gene: TRBV5-1
CDR3aa: CASSLEPGGGEQYF
CDR3nt: TGCGCCAGCAGCTTGGAGCCAGGGGGCGGCGAGCAGTACTTC

j_gene: TRBJ2-1
d_gene: TRBD2
abundance: .
v_gene: TRBV19
CDR3aa: CASRLKDQRGYNEQFF
CDR3nt: TGTGCCAGTAGATTAAAAGACCAGCGGGGCTACAATGAGCAGTTCTTC

j_gene: TRBJ1-5
d_gene: .
abundance: .
v_gene: TRBV19
CDR3aa: CASSIRDTWNQPQHF
CDR3nt: TGTGCCAGTAGTATCCGGGACACTTGGAATCAGCCCCAGCATTTT

j_gene: TRBJ1-4
d_gene: TRBD1
abundance: .
v_gene: TRBV30
CDR3aa: CAWNRGGPNEKLFF
CDR3nt: TGTGCCTGGAACAGGGGCGGCCCCAATGAAAAACTGTTTTTT

j_gene: TRBJ2-1
d_gene: .
abundance: few
v_gene: TRBV6-5
CDR3aa: CASSRGVPYNEQFF
CDR3nt: TGTGCCAGCAGTCGCGGGGTACCCTACAATGAGCAGTTCTTC

j_gene: TRBJ1-1
d_gene: .
abundance: few
v_gene: TRBV14
CDR3aa: CASSPRQSNTEAFF
CDR3nt: TGTGCCAGCAGCCCTAGACAGAGCAACACTGAAGCTTTCTTT

j_gene: TRBJ1-5
d_gene: .
abundance: .
v_gene: TRBV19
CDR3aa: CASSIKGAENQPQHF
CDR3nt: TGTGCCAGTAGTATTAAAGGGGCAGAAAATCAGCCCCAGCATTTT